A few counts support the clone carrying this TCR beta chain. No antigen is known for it. This entry is derived from a study of response to subunit inactivated influenza vaccine. Study-wide findings and caveats: With each seasonal influenza vaccination, the authors suggested, few new T cells are recruited.

From the RT-PCR reads, TCRdb called clonotypes with MiXCR, one entry per CDR3 protein. This sample has 450,000 to 600,000 distinct CDR3 sequences, with approximately 7.7% found just once. The trim removed 6 bases at V and 9 bases at J, leaving 9 bases unmatched. This CDR3 is built from 15 residues. Germline V CDR1 and CDR2: SEHNR, FQNEAQ (reference sequence). V is TRBV7-9 and J is TRBJ2-3, with 13 bases lining up with TRBD2. The specimen comprised PBMCs from blood, sampled roughly 24 months after vaccination. The source of this sequence is a man between 50 and 69 years old who received an inactivated influenza vaccine. The CDR3 DNA follows: TGTGCCAGCAGTTGGACTAGCGGGAGACTTCTGACGCAGTATTTT. It yields the protein CASSWTSGRLLTQYF.